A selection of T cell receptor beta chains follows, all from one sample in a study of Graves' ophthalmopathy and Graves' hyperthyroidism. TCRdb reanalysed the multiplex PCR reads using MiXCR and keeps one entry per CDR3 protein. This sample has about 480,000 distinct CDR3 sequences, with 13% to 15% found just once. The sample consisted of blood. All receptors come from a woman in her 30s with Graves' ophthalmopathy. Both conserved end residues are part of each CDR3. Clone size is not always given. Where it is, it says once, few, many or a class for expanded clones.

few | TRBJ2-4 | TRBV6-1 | CASSNRDIQYF
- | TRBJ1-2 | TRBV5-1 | CASKAGGSDGYTF
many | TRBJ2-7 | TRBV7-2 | CASRRSVGYEQYF
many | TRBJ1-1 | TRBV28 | CASSSGGRNTEAFF
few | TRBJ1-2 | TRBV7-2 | CASSLDRGRYGYTF
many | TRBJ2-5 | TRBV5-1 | CASSPVTSGETQYF
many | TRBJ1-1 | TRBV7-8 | CASSLLQTRNTEAFF
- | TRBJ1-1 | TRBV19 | CASSFPPGAVTTEAFF
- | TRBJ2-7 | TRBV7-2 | CASATGGYEQYF
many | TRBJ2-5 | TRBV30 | CAWSAYRDSFQETQYF
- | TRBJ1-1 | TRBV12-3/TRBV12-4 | CASSNMGNTDAFF
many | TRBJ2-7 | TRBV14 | CASSIRTGVSSYEQYF
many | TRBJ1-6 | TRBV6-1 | CASSDLIGQGENSPLHF
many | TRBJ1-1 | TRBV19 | CASKGAGGIRDTEAFF
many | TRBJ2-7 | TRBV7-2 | CASRLAGGPFYEQYF
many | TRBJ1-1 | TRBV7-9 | CASSLDLGVNTEAFF
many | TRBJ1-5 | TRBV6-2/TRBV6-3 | CASSYRDQPQHF
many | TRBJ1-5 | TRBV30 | CAWSKGSNQPQHF
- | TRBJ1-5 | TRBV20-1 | CSAPRPTGGQPQHF
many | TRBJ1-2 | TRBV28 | CASSDPRGPNYGYTF
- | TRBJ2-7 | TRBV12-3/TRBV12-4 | CASSPLYRDRRQYF
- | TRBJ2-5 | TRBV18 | CASSPPLLRGGAGKETQYF
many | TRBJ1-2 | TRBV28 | CASSLPGNYGYTF
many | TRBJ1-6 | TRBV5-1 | CASSPVGGNYNSPLHF
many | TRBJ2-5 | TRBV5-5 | CASSRTGEETQYF
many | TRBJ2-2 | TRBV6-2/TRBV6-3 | CASSYFGGRVVGELFF
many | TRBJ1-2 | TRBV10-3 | CAISEKGEYGYTF
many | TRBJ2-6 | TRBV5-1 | CASSFGGRSGANVLTF
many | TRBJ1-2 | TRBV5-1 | CASSPREGAGYGYTF
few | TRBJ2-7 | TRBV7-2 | CASSLGMVGLGQYF
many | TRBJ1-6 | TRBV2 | CASNSQFGSPLHF
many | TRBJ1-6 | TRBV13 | CASNTGSNNSPLHF
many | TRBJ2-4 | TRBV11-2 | CASRTSRGKNIQYF